The rows below give T cell receptor beta chains drawn from one sample of a study of cytotoxic CD8 clonotypes in ibrutinib-treated CLL. The assay was immunoSEQ multiplex PCR, and TCRdb's table has in-frame clones only and misses some. The repertoire holds about 140,000 clones, with 75% to 85% as singletons. The material was PBMCs, obtained after 36 months of ibrutinib treatment. All receptors derive from a human donor with chronic lymphocytic leukemia. Both conserved end residues are part of each CDR3. A D gene is named only where the DNA matches it firmly. Rows may omit the clone size; those that give it use once, few, many or a size class.

d_call	v_call	clone_size	j_call	cdr3_nt	cdr3_aa
.	TRBV7-9	.	TRBJ2-5	TGTGCCAGCAGCTCCGGAGGCAGGGCCCAAGAGACCCAGTACTTC	CASSSGGRAQETQYF
TRBD2	TRBV7-2	.	TRBJ2-5	TGTGCCAGCAGCTTGTTCCCTAGCGGGGGGTACCAAGAGACCCAGTACTTC	CASSLFPSGGYQETQYF
.	TRBV30	.	TRBJ2-1	TGTGCCTGGAGTGCCTCCTACAATGAGCAGTTCTTC	CAWSASYNEQFF
TRBD2	TRBV4-1	.	TRBJ2-5	TGCGCCAGCAGCCGCCTAAGCGGGGGGGACCAAGAGACCCAGTACTTC	CASSRLSGGDQETQYF
.	TRBV6-1	.	TRBJ2-2	TGTGCCAGCAGTACGGCGAACACCGGGGAGCTGTTTTTT	CASSTANTGELFF
.	TRBV5-1	.	TRBJ2-7	TGCGCCAGCAGCTGGGAGATTTCCTACGAGCAGTACTTC	CASSWEISYEQYF
.	TRBV7-8	.	TRBJ1-3	TGTGCCAGCAGCTTAATATCTGATGGAAACACCATATATTTT	CASSLISDGNTIYF
.	TRBV7-7	.	TRBJ1-5	TGTGCCAGCAGCTTAGCCGGGGATCAGCCCCAGCATTTT	CASSLAGDQPQHF
.	TRBV18	.	TRBJ1-1	TGTGCCAGCTCACCAGGGGTCGGGTACACTGAAGCTTTCTTT	CASSPGVGYTEAFF
.	TRBV4-1	once	TRBJ2-3	TGCGCCAGCAGCCAGGCAGCAGGTCATCCAGATACGCAGTATTTT	CASSQAAGHPDTQYF
TRBD2	TRBV5-1	.	TRBJ2-1	TGCGCCAGCACACTAGCGGGAGGCCATTCGGATGAGCAGTTCTTC	CASTLAGGHSDEQFF
.	TRBV7-7	.	TRBJ1-1	TGTGCCAGCAGCTTAAGTTCCGAGGGTCGGGTCACTGAAGCTTTCTTT	CASSLSSEGRVTEAFF
TRBD1	TRBV7-6	.	TRBJ1-5	TGTGCCAGCAGCTTAGGACAGGGAAGCAATCAGCCCCAGCATTTT	CASSLGQGSNQPQHF
.	TRBV27	once	TRBJ1-5	TGTGCCAGCAGTCCACACCTCAGCAATCAGCCCCAGCATTTT	CASSPHLSNQPQHF
TRBD1	TRBV4-2	.	TRBJ1-3	TGTGCCAGCAGCCAAGATTATGGGGCAGGGGGGGGAAACACCATATATTTT	CASSQDYGAGGGNTIYF
.	TRBV7-9	.	TRBJ2-3	TGTGCCAGCACCTTCGGGCCCGCCTTCGATACGCAGTATTTT	CASTFGPAFDTQYF
.	TRBV7-2	few	TRBJ2-1	TGTGCCAGCAGCCGCCTAGGCTATGAGCAGTTCTTC	CASSRLGYEQFF
TRBD1	TRBV6-5	.	TRBJ2-2	TGTGCCAGCAGTTACGGGGACAGGGACACCGGGGAGCTGTTTTTT	CASSYGDRDTGELFF
.	TRBV28	few	TRBJ1-1	TGTGCCAGCAATATACCTGGTGGAGGGGTCTACACTGAAGCTTTCTTT	CASNIPGGGVYTEAFF
.	TRBV30	.	TRBJ2-1	TGTGCGACGAAGCGGAATGAGCAGTTCTTC	CATKRNEQFF
.	TRBV9	.	TRBJ2-3	TGTGCCAGCAGCCCCGGGGACTTGACAGATACGCAGTATTTT	CASSPGDLTDTQYF
.	TRBV29-1	few	TRBJ2-2	TGCAGCGCCTCGGGGCTTACCGGGGAGCTGTTTTTT	CSASGLTGELFF
TRBD1	TRBV6-5	.	TRBJ1-4	TGTGCCAGCAGTCGACAGGGGACTAATGAAAAACTGTTTTTT	CASSRQGTNEKLFF
.	TRBV6-1	few	TRBJ2-7	TGTGCCAGCAGTGAAGGGACCCCCTACGAGCAGTACTTC	CASSEGTPYEQYF
TRBD1	TRBV19	.	TRBJ1-1	TGTGCCAGTAGTTCGGGAAGGGACAGGAAGAACACTGAAGCTTTCTTT	CASSSGRDRKNTEAFF
.	TRBV7-6	few	TRBJ1-5	TGTGCCAGCAGCTCCCCAAGTCAGCCCCAGCATTTT	CASSSPSQPQHF
.	TRBV19	.	TRBJ2-1	TGTGCCAGTAGTGGTATGTTCGTGACCCAGGCCTATGAGCAGTTCTTC	CASSGMFVTQAYEQFF
.	TRBV6-7	few	TRBJ1-6	TGTGCCAGCATCCAGGGCTATAATTCACCCCTCCACTTT	CASIQGYNSPLHF
TRBD1	TRBV15	.	TRBJ1-2	TGTGCCACCAGCAGAGTAGGGGGCGCCGGCTATGGCTACACCTTC	CATSRVGGAGYGYTF
.	TRBV4-1	once	TRBJ2-7	TGCGCCAGCAGCAAAAGGGGCGGACAGCCGACCTACGAGCAGTACTTC	CASSKRGGQPTYEQYF
.	TRBV10-3	.	TRBJ1-2	TGTGCCGCCCTCGACAGTTACCCTCGCGCTAACTATGGCTACACCTTC	CAALDSYPRANYGYTF
TRBD1	TRBV4-1	.	TRBJ2-7	TGCGCCAGCAGCCATAGACAGGGTGGCTCTCTCGAGCAGTACTTC	CASSHRQGGSLEQYF
TRBD2	TRBV28	.	TRBJ2-7	TGTGCCAGCAGTTCCGCTAGCGGGAGTTCCTACGAGCAGTACTTC	CASSSASGSSYEQYF
TRBD1	TRBV4-1	few	TRBJ2-7	TGCGCCAGCAGCCAACTCTTCGTAGACAGGGAGAAGAGCGAGCAGTACTTC	CASSQLFVDREKSEQYF
.	TRBV9	.	TRBJ2-1	TGTGCCAGCAGCGTCGGAGACTACAATGAGCAGTTCTTC	CASSVGDYNEQFF
TRBD2	TRBV27	.	TRBJ2-1	TGTGCCAGCAGTTTAAGTCCTAGCGGGGGGGTCCCAATCTACAATGAGCAGTTCTTC	CASSLSPSGGVPIYNEQFF
.	TRBV5-1	.	TRBJ2-5	TGCGCCAGCAGCAACGGGCTCGGGACCCAGTACTTC	CASSNGLGTQYF
.	TRBV11-2	once	TRBJ1-2	TGTGCCAGCAGCTCATCCCCACGGGGCAGGGATGCTGATGGCTACACCTTC	CASSSSPRGRDADGYTF
.	TRBV6-5	.	TRBJ1-5	TGTGCCAGCAGTTACCTTCCCATTAGCAATCAGCCCCAGCATTTT	CASSYLPISNQPQHF
.	TRBV9	.	TRBJ1-5	TGTGCCAGCAGCTGGGGGGGTGAGGATCAGCCCCAGCATTTT	CASSWGGEDQPQHF
TRBD2	TRBV5-4	.	TRBJ2-5	TGTGCCAGCATACACAGGGCTAGCGGGAGGTCTCAAGAGACCCAGTACTTC	CASIHRASGRSQETQYF
.	TRBV5-1	.	TRBJ1-2	TGCGCCAGCAGCTTGGTCTCAAGGGCCGGGACAACCAGCTATGGCTACACCTTC	CASSLVSRAGTTSYGYTF
TRBD1	TRBV7-9	.	TRBJ1-3	TGTGCCAGCAGCCAGGACAGGGGCATATATTTT	CASSQDRGIYF
.	TRBV16	.	TRBJ1-3	TGTGCCAGCAGCCAATCCCTGACCTCTGGAAACACCATATATTTT	CASSQSLTSGNTIYF
TRBD1	TRBV5-1	.	TRBJ1-6	TGCGCCAGCAGCTTGGGAGGGACAGTACGAGGGTGGTATTCACCCCTCCACTTT	CASSLGGTVRGWYSPLHF
TRBD2	TRBV5-4	medium-sized	TRBJ2-1	TGTGCCAGCACCTACATGGGCGGGAGGGCTTACAATGAGCAGTTCTTC	CASTYMGGRAYNEQFF
TRBD2	TRBV11-1	.	TRBJ2-2	TGTGCCAGCAGCGGGGGAGGTAGCGGGAGTGTTACCGGGGAGCTGTTTTTT	CASSGGGSGSVTGELFF